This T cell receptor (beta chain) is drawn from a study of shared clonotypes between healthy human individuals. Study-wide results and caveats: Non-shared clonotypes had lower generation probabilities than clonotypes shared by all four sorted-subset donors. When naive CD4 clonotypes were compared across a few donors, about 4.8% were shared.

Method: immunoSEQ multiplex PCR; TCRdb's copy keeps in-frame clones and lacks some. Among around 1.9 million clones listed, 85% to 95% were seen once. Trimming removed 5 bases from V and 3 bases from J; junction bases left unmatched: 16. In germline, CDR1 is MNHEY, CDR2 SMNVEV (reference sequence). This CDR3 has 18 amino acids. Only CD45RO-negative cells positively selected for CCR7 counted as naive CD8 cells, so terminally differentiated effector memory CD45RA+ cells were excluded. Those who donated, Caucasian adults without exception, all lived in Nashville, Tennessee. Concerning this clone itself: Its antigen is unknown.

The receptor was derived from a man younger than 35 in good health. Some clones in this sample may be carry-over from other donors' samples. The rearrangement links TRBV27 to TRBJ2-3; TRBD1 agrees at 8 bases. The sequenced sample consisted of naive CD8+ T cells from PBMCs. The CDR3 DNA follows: TGTGCCAGCAGTCTTCCTACGCGGACAGGGAAAATAACAGATACGCAGTATTTT. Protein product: CASSLPTRTGKITDTQYF.